This is a list of T cell receptor beta chains from one sample in a study of OX40 agonist ivuxolimab in advanced cancers. Clones were sequenced by immunoSEQ multiplex PCR, and TCRdb holds only the in-frame ones, with some missing. The sample shows over 75,000 clones, around 90% of them seen only once. The sequencing here drew on CD4+ or CD8+ T cells sorted from blood, taken in a trial of the OX40 agonist ivuxolimab. These receptors originate from an adult with an advanced solid tumor such as melanoma, head and neck, liver or kidney cancer. The CDR3 runs from the conserved cysteine through the conserved F or W. D genes are given only for firm matches. The size field is filled for only some rows; it gives once, few, many or a size class.

TRBJ2-7	TRBV6-5	-	-	TGTGCCAGCAGTTACAACAGGGACTTCCACGAGCAGTACTTC	CASSYNRDFHEQYF
TRBJ1-2	TRBV11-2	-	-	TGTGCCAGCAGCATCAACCGCTGGACTTCGGGCTACACCTTC	CASSINRWTSGYTF
TRBJ2-2	TRBV18	-	-	TGTGCCAGCTCCCCCCACAGGGCCGGGGAGCTGTTTTTT	CASSPHRAGELFF
TRBJ2-7	TRBV6-4	-	-	TGTGCCAGCAGTGGCCATTCGCGATCGGGGGGCGGCTCCTACGAGCAGTACTTC	CASSGHSRSGGGSYEQYF
TRBJ2-1	TRBV9	once	TRBD2	TGTGCCAGCAGCGTAACTAGCGGGGTCTACAATGAGCAGTTCTTC	CASSVTSGVYNEQFF
TRBJ2-5	TRBV19	-	-	TGTGCCAGTAGCCCTCGACGGGGGACGGGGTCCGAGACCCAGTACTTC	CASSPRRGTGSETQYF
TRBJ2-7	TRBV28	-	-	TGTGCCAGCAGTTTATCCCTCCCTACCAGCGACGAGCAGTACTTC	CASSLSLPTSDEQYF
TRBJ2-7	TRBV2	-	-	TGTGCCAGCAGTGAACCGCAGGGGCCCTACGAGCAGTACTTC	CASSEPQGPYEQYF
TRBJ2-1	TRBV4-1	-	-	TGCGCCAGCAGCCAATCGGGACCTGCGAGCTCCTACAATGAGCAGTTCTTC	CASSQSGPASSYNEQFF
TRBJ2-6	TRBV7-9	-	-	TGTGCCAGCAGCTTGGTGACCTCTGGGGCCAACGTCCTGACTTTC	CASSLVTSGANVLTF
TRBJ1-4	TRBV19	-	-	TGTGCCAGTAGTTCCCAGTTTGAGTCTAATGAAAAACTGTTTTTT	CASSSQFESNEKLFF
TRBJ1-6	TRBV7-5	-	-	TGTGCCAGAAGCTTAGAAAGCCTTAATTCACCCCTCCACTTT	CARSLESLNSPLHF
TRBJ1-1	TRBV19	-	TRBD1	TGTGCCACAACGGGGACAGGGATTTTCTTT	CATTGTGIFF
TRBJ2-1	TRBV13	-	TRBD2	TGTGCCAGCAGCCTAAGCGGGAGCTCCTACAATGAGCAGTTCTTC	CASSLSGSSYNEQFF
TRBJ2-2	TRBV19	-	TRBD2	TGTGCCAGTACCTTAGCGGGGTCGGACACCGGGGAGCTGTTTTTT	CASTLAGSDTGELFF
TRBJ1-2	TRBV7-2	-	TRBD1	TGTGCCAGCAGCTTAGTTTTCGGGCAGGGGGTCTTTGGTGATGGCTACACCTTC	CASSLVFGQGVFGDGYTF
TRBJ2-7	TRBV6-1	-	-	TGTGCCAGCAACCCCCGACCGGGCGAGCAGTACTTC	CASNPRPGEQYF
TRBJ2-1	TRBV19	-	-	TGTGCCAGTAGGATCCTGGGTCCTGAGTACAATGAGCAGTTCTTC	CASRILGPEYNEQFF
TRBJ1-4	TRBV28	-	TRBD1	TGTGCCACCAGGAAAGGACAGGGAAGTTATGAAAAACTGTTTTTT	CATRKGQGSYEKLFF
TRBJ2-7	TRBV19	-	-	TGTGCCAGTAGTATAGCGGGGGGCCTTAGCTCCTACGAGCAGTACTTC	CASSIAGGLSSYEQYF
TRBJ2-1	TRBV12-5	-	TRBD2	TGTGCTAGTGGACCGGGGACTAGCGGGAGTCTCAATGAGCAGTTCTTC	CASGPGTSGSLNEQFF
TRBJ2-2	TRBV6-4	-	-	TGTGCCAGTTCGCGTTCAGAGAACACCGGGGAGCTGTTTTTT	CASSRSENTGELFF
TRBJ1-2	TRBV10-2	-	-	TGCGCCAGCAGTCAGGGTTTGGGGGTCCGCTTAGATGGCTACACCTTC	CASSQGLGVRLDGYTF
TRBJ1-1	TRBV28	once	-	TGTGCCAGCTCCAGGGCCATCGATGTGAACACTGAAGCTTTCTTT	CASSRAIDVNTEAFF
TRBJ2-7	TRBV5-4	-	-	TGTGCCAGCAGCCAAATAACAGGGAACCACGAGCAGTACTTC	CASSQITGNHEQYF
TRBJ2-5	TRBV9	-	-	TGTGCCAGCAACTCGGGACGGACCCAAGAGACCCAGTACTTC	CASNSGRTQETQYF
TRBJ2-7	TRBV5-4	-	TRBD2	TGTGCCAGCAGCGCGGGAGGCGCCTCCTACGAGCAGTACTTC	CASSAGGASYEQYF
TRBJ1-2	TRBV6-5	once	-	TGTGCCAGCAGTTCTCCTAGGGGGAAGGGTAGCCAGGGCTACACCTTC	CASSSPRGKGSQGYTF
TRBJ2-1	TRBV6-1	-	TRBD1	TGTGCCAGCAGTGCGAGCCGGGACAGGGGGGATGAGCAGTTCTTC	CASSASRDRGDEQFF
TRBJ1-5	TRBV19	-	TRBD1	TGTGCCAGTAGTTTCGGGACAGGGAATCAGCCCCAGCATTTT	CASSFGTGNQPQHF
TRBJ2-5	TRBV7-3	-	-	TGTGCCAGCAGCTTAAGAGGTCAGGGAGGGGGCTTCCAAGAGACCCAGTACTTC	CASSLRGQGGGFQETQYF
TRBJ2-3	TRBV4-1	-	-	TGCGCCAGCAGCCAAGGGTACAGAGGCACAGATACGCAGTATTTT	CASSQGYRGTDTQYF